The rows below give T cell receptor beta chains drawn from one sample of a study of vaccination effects on CD4 cells after COVID-19. TCRdb keeps only in-frame clones here, not all; method: immunoSEQ multiplex PCR. There are almost 15,000 clones in the sample; 76% occur only once, and around 23% lies in the top ten. The antigens for these receptors are not known. Sequences were derived from CD4+ T cells from PBMCs cultured with HCoV-NL63 spike peptides, sampled after COVID-19 vaccination. The source is a human donor who had a prior SARS-CoV-2 infection. Each CDR3 is given with its conserved first and last residue. A D gene is named only where the DNA matches it firmly. Only part of the rows carry a size: once, few, many, or a class if the clone is expanded.

V,D,J,size,CDR3
TRBV5-4,TRBD1,TRBJ2-7,few,CASSPGRDRVFYEQYF
TRBV15,TRBD2,TRBJ2-7,few,CATSRDYTYEQYF
TRBV18,TRBD1,TRBJ1-2,once,CASSQDRVYGYTF
TRBV5-6,TRBD1,TRBJ1-5,.,CASSYLGQGDQPQHF
TRBV29-1,TRBD1,TRBJ2-5,.,CSVDKGGTGMETQYF
TRBV3-1/TRBV3-2,TRBD1,TRBJ1-6,.,CASSQLGQGGSSPLHF
TRBV2,.,TRBJ2-3,.,CASSDKRSDTQYF
TRBV5-1,.,TRBJ1-3,.,CASSLPLDGSSGNTIYF
TRBV7-9,.,TRBJ2-1,.,CASSLGANEQFF
TRBV7-2,TRBD1,TRBJ1-5,once,CASSLGWAGGLQPQHF
TRBV28,.,TRBJ1-2,.,CASSLAGTQTF
TRBV5-6,.,TRBJ1-2,few,CASSPDSLGGYTF
TRBV19,.,TRBJ1-2,.,CASSIDVNRVYGYTF
TRBV5-6,.,TRBJ2-3,.,CASSLPLLQDTQYF
TRBV4-3,TRBD2,TRBJ2-2,.,CASSREARGGDTGELFF
TRBV2,.,TRBJ1-1,.,CASAETRMNTEAFF
TRBV5-1,TRBD1,TRBJ2-7,once,CASRPGQGSYEQYF
TRBV4-1,.,TRBJ1-1,few,CASSQDRAGETEAFF
TRBV7-2,TRBD1,TRBJ1-6,.,CASSLFGTGDSPLHF
TRBV10-3,.,TRBJ1-4,few,CAISEHGSTGTEKLFF
TRBV6-5,TRBD1,TRBJ2-7,.,CASTMGTGGYQYF
TRBV4-3,TRBD1,TRBJ2-7,once,CASSQDFRGLTSYEQYF
TRBV6-5,TRBD2,TRBJ2-1,.,CASSYWGTRTLEQFF
TRBV6-5,.,TRBJ2-1,.,CASSLVLGVNEQFF
TRBV6-5,.,TRBJ2-5,few,CASSYSTGNRETQYF
TRBV3-1/TRBV3-2,.,TRBJ2-4,.,CASSPSTDIQYF
TRBV9,.,TRBJ2-5,few,CASSRGDSAGRQETQYF
TRBV3-1/TRBV3-2,TRBD1,TRBJ1-5,.,CASSQGGATGGDQPQHF
TRBV25-1,.,TRBJ1-2,.,CASSEGQGYGYTF
TRBV5-1,TRBD1,TRBJ2-3,.,CASSIGQGAYSSTDTQYF
TRBV29-1,.,TRBJ1-4,.,CSVGLGPQVATNEKLFF
TRBV7-8,.,TRBJ1-4,.,CASRSDTENEKLFF
TRBV5-1,.,TRBJ2-1,.,CASSLDGLGDRDNEQFF
TRBV7-3,TRBD2,TRBJ2-2,few,CASSIGAGTNTGELFF
TRBV10-2,TRBD2,TRBJ2-3,once,CASRGSGGGASTDTQYF
TRBV18,.,TRBJ1-1,.,CASSRGNTEAFF
TRBV6-2/TRBV6-3,TRBD2,TRBJ2-7,.,CASSASWWSGRAYEQYF
TRBV25-1,.,TRBJ1-1,.,CASSENGGFGAFF
TRBV7-9,TRBD1,TRBJ1-4,.,CASTKGQGTLVNEKLFF
TRBV19,.,TRBJ1-5,.,CASSMALAGTYNQPQHF
TRBV19,.,TRBJ1-2,.,CASSSSQQGRDYGYTF
TRBV21-1,.,TRBJ1-5,.,CASSKSRVAGQPQHF
TRBV7-3,.,TRBJ1-3,few,CAGDTQSTSGNTIYF
TRBV4-2,.,TRBJ2-7,.,CASSQDPGVYEQYF
TRBV7-2,.,TRBJ2-7,.,CASSLAWSYEQYF
TRBV27,.,TRBJ2-5,.,CASSNTPTGAQYF
TRBV4-2,TRBD1,TRBJ1-1,.,CASSPRVTGGGNTEAFF
TRBV25-1,.,TRBJ1-6,.,CASSPDGNSPLHF
TRBV29-1,.,TRBJ1-2,.,CSVETGDTGGDGYTF
TRBV18,.,TRBJ1-5,once,CASSPDKGSNQPQHF
TRBV18,TRBD1,TRBJ2-2,.,CASSPQTGQGARYTGELFF
TRBV3-1/TRBV3-2,.,TRBJ1-3,.,CASSLQEISGNTIYF
TRBV5-4,.,TRBJ2-1,.,CASKKQGANNEQFF
TRBV6-1,.,TRBJ1-3,once,CASSGGRVDNSGNTIYF
TRBV6-6,.,TRBJ2-2,.,CASSYPGELFF